This T cell receptor beta chain was captured in a study of low-dose radiotherapy and immunotherapy resistance in tumors. cDNA synthesis used a TRAV/TRBV-specific primer set for both chains. TCRs were amplified for approximately 21 PCR cycles with a constant-region primer and V-primer adapter. TCRdb recomputed calls from the reads with MiXCR, one row per CDR3 protein. The profile shows approximately 89,000 distinct CDR3 sequences, 18% of them singletons. Documented time point: before trial treatment. The CDR3 is made up of 15 amino acids. Trimming cost V 6 bases and J 3 bases; bases outside gene matches: 11. CDR1 and CDR2 (germline): MDHEN, SYDVKM. There are many counts of this clonotype.

The TCR originated in a male donor with prostate cancer. Specimen: PBMCs, collected before treatment. The rearrangement uses TRBV28 and TRBJ2-7; 7 nucleotides agree with TRBD1. The CDR3 loop is CASSTTSGQRYEQYF. CDR3 DNA sequence: TGTGCCAGCAGCACTACGTCGGGACAGCGCTACGAGCAGTACTTC.